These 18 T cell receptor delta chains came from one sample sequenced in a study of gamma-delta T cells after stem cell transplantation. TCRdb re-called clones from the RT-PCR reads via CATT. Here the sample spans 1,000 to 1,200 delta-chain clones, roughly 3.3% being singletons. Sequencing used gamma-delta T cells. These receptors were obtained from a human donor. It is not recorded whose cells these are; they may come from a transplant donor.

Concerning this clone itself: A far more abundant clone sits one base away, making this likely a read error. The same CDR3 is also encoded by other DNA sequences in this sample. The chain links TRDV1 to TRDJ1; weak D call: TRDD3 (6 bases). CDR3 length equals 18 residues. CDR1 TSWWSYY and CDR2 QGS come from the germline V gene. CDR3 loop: CALGERRGFFSITDKLIF. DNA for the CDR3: TGTGCTCTTGGGGAAAGGAGGGGATTTTTCAGTATCACCGATAAGCTCATCTTT.

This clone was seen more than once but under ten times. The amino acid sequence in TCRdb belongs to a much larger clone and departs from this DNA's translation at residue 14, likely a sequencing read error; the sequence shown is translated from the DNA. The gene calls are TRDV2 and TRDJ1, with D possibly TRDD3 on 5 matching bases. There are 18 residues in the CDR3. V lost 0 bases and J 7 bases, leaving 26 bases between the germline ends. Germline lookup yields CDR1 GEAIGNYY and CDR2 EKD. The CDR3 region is CACDTVRGWGSADVKLIF. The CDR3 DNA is TGTGCCTGTGACACCGTACGTGGATGGGGCTCGGCGGACGTTAAACTCATCTTT.

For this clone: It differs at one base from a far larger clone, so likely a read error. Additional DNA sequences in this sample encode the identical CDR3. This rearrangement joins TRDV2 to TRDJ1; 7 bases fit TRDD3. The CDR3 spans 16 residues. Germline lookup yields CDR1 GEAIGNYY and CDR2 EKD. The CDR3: CACDLLGTGETDKLIF. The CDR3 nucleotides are TGTGCCTGTGACCTACTGGGGACTGGAGAGACCGATAAGCTCATCTTT.

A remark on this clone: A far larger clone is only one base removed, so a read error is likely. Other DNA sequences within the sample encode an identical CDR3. CDR3 sequence (DNA): TGTGCATGTGACACCGTCGGGGGACCTATGTACACCGATAAACTCATCTTT. Translating it yields CACDTVGGPMYTDKLIF. The chain joins TRDV2 to TRDJ1; TRDD3 is a possible D gene (6 bases). This CDR3 is built from 17 residues. Germline CDR1 GEAIGNYY, CDR2 EKD.

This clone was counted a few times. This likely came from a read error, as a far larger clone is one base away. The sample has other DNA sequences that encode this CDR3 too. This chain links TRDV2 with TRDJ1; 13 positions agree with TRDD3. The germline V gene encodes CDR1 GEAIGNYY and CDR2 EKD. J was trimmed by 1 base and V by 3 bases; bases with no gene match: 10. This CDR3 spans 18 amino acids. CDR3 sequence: CACDPLVLGDTVTDKLIF. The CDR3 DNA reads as TGTGCCTGTGACCCTTTAGTACTGGGGGATACGGTCACCGATAAACTCATCTTT.

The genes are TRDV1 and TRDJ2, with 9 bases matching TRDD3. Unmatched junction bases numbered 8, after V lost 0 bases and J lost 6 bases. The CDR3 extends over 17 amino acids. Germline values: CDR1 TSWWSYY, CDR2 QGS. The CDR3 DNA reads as TGTGCTCTTGGGGAACTCTCCTACGGGGATACGTCAGCACAACTCTTCTTT. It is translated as CALGELSYGDTSAQLFF.

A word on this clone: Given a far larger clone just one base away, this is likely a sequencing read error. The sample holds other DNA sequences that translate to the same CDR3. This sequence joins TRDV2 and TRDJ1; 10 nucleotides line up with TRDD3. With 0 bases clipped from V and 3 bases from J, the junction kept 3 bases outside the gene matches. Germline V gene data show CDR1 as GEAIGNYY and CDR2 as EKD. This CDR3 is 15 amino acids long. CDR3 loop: CACDTVGGYADKLIF. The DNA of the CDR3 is TGTGCCTGTGACACCGTGGGGGGATACGCCGATAAACTCATCTTT.

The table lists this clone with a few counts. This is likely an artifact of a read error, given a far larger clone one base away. CDR3 sequence reads: CALGDPRVVDLLRRYWEPYTDKLIF. CDR3 coding DNA: TGTGCTCTTGGGGACCCTAGAGTAGTCGACCTCCTACGTCGGTACTGGGAGCCCTACACCGATAAACTCATCTTT. This chain connects TRDV1 to TRDJ1; TRDD2 or TRDD3 may be the D gene (6 bases each). CDR1 is TSWWSYY and CDR2 is QGS in the germline V gene. There are 25 residues in the CDR3. V gave up 3 bases and J gave up 0 bases, with 41 bases separating them.

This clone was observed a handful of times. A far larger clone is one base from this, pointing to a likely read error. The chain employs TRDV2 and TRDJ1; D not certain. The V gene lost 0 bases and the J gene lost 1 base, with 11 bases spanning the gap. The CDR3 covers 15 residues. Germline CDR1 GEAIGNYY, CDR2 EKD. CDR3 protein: CACDTADLSTDKLIF. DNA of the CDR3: TGTGCCTGTGACACCGCCGATTTGTCCACCGATAAACTCATCTTT.

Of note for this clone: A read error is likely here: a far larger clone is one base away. The chain's CDR3 is CACGTVDLSTDKLIF. Written as DNA, the CDR3 is TGTGCCTGTGGCACCGTCGATTTGTCCACCGATAAACTCATCTTT. The gene calls are TRDV2 and TRDJ1; D is uncertain. The CDR3 is made up of 15 amino acids. The germline V gene encodes CDR1 GEAIGNYY and CDR2 EKD.

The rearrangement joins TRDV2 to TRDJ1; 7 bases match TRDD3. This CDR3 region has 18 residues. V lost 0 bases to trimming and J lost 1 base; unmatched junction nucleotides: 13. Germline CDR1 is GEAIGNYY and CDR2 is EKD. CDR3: CACDTVNSGGLTTDKLIF. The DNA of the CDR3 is TGTGCCTGTGACACCGTCAATTCTGGGGGGCTAACCACCGATAAACTCATCTTT.

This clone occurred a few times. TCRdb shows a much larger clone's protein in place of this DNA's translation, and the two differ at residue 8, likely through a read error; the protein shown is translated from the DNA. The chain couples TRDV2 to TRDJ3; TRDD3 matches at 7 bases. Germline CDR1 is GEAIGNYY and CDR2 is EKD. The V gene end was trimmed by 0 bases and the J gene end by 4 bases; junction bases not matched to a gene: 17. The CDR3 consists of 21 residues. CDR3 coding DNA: TGTGCCTGTGACACCCTGGGGGGTGATCGTGGCTCGGGGTGGGACACCCGACAGATGTTTTTC. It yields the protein CACDTLGGDRGSGWDTRQMFF.

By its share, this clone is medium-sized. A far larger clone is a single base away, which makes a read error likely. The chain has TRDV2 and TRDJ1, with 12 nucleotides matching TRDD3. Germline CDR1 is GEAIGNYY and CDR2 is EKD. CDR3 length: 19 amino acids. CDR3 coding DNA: TGTGCCCGTGACACAATATACCGTACTGGGGGATACCACACCGATAAACTCATCTTT. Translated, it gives CARDTIYRTGGYHTDKLIF.

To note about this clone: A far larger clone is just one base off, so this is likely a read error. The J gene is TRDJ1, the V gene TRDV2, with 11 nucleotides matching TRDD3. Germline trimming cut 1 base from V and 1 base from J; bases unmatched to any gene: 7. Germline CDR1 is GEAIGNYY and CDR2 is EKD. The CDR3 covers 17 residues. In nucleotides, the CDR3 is TGTGCCTGTGACACTCTGGGGGATACCCGGTGCACCGATAAACTCATCTTT. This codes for CACDTLGDTRCTDKLIF.

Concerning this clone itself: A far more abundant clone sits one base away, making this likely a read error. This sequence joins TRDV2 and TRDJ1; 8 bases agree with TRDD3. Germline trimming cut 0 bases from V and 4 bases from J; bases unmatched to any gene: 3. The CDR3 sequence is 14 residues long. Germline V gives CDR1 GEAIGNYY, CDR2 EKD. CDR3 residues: CACDTMGYGDKLIF. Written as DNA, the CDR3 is TGTGCCTGTGACACCATGGGATACGGCGATAAACTCATCTTT.

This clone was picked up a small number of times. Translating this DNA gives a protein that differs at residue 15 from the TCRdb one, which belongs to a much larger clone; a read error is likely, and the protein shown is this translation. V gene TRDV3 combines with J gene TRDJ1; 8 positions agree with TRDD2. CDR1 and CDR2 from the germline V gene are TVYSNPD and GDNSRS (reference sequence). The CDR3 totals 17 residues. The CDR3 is CAFSPLPTLAANDKPIF. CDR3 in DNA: TGTGCCTTCTCTCCACTTCCTACGTTGGCTGCGAACGATAAACCCATCTTT. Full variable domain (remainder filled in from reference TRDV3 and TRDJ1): CDKVTQSSPDQTVASGSEVVLLCTYDTVYSNPDLFWYRIRPDYSFQFVFYGDNSRSEGADFTQGRFSVKHILTQKAFHLVISPVRTEDSATYYCAFSPLPTLAANDKPIFGKGTRVTVEP.

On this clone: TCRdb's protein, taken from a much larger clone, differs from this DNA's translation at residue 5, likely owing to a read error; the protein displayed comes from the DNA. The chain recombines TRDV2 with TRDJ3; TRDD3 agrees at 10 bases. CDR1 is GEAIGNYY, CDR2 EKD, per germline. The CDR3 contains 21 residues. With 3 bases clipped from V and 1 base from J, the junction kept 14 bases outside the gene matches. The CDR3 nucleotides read TGTGCCTGTGACCCCGCGGGATCCTACTGGGGGATGTCCTGGGACACCCGACAGATGTTTTTC. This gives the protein CACDPAGSYWGMSWDTRQMFF.

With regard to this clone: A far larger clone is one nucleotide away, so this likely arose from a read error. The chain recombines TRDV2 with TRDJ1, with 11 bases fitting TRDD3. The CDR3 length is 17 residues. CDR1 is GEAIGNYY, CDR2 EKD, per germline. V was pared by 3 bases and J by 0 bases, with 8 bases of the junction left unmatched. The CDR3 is CACDALGDTRYTDKLIF. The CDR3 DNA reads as TGTGCCTGTGACGCTCTGGGGGATACCCGGTACACCGATAAACTCATCTTT.